The clone carrying this T cell receptor (beta chain) showed up many times. What it binds is unknown. At one end, the junction sequence differs from germline, possibly due to a read error. Primed by a sample-barcoded 5' primer and a J-beta primer mix, a second PCR proceeded for about 7 to 11 cycles. One entry per CDR3 protein results from TCRdb running MiXCR on the 5' RACE reads. The sample holds about 800,000 distinct CDR3 sequences, 25% seen once. The sample is drawn from a study of blood T cells in healthy people across ages. Regarding the study as a whole: A greater number of naive CD4+ cells and higher diversity distinguished long-lived donors from aged donors.

The authors isolated at least 6 million PBMCs per sample. The same data also went into a second study, on T cells of mothers and their children. That report notes: The yield was over 8.5 million TCR beta CDR3 reads from each mother and around 3.3 million from each child. The authors found no persistent microchimeric T cell clones.

Sequencing input: blood. This TCR was recovered from a boy younger than 18 in good health.

Written as DNA, the CDR3 is TGTGCCAGCAGTCAGGGGGCGGGCTACGAGCAGTACTTC. This codes for CASSQGAGYEQYF. The gene calls are TRBV4-3 and TRBJ2-7, with 8 bases lining up with TRBD1. Per the germline V gene, CDR1 is LGHNA and CDR2 is YSLEER. The CDR3 has 13 residues.